Listed here are 10 T cell receptor beta chains from one sample, sequenced in a study of T cell repertoires in aging, cancer and after chemotherapy. TRB rearrangements spanning V, D and J were amplified using mixed TRB-A/B primers. From the multiplex PCR reads, TCRdb called clonotypes with MiXCR, one entry per CDR3 protein. The data contain 1,500 to 2,000 distinct CDR3 sequences, 59% of them singletons. Amplification of TCR beta used genomic DNA extracted from peripheral blood. The sample taken for sequencing was blood. Source of these receptors: a human donor with a blood cancer.

J is TRBJ2-5 and V is TRBV6-5; TRBD1 matches 7 bases. CDR1 MNHEY and CDR2 SVGAGI come from the germline V gene. Trimming cost V 5 bases and J 9 bases; bases outside gene matches: 6. The CDR3 contains 12 residues. This CDR3 reads CASSGTAAAQYF. The CDR3 nucleotides read TGTGCCAGCAGTGGGACAGCGGCGGCCCAGTACTTC.

In this sample, this clonotype turned up once. This rearrangement joins TRBV11-3 to TRBJ2-7; the D is unclear. Trimming shortened V by 1 base and J by 2 bases, and 15 bases separated the two germline ends. CDR3 length: 16 amino acids. Germline V lookup: CDR1 SGHNT, CDR2 YENEEA. Here the CDR3 DNA reads TGTGCCAGCAGCTTAGTTGCAGGTGCCGTTACCTACGAGCAGTACTTC. Protein product: CASSLVAGAVTYEQYF. The whole variable domain, remainder taken from reference TRBV11-3 and TRBJ2-7, is EAGVVQSPRYKIIEKKQPVAFWCNPISGHNTLYWYLQNLGQGPELLIRYENEEAVDDSQLPKDRFSAERLKGVDSTLKIQPAELGDSAVYLCASSLVAGAVTYEQYFGPGTRLTVT.

The rearrangement links TRBV6-1 to TRBJ2-3; 7 bases map to TRBD1. V was pared by 8 bases and J by 8 bases, with 16 bases of the junction left unmatched. This CDR3 spans 15 amino acids. Germline V gene data show CDR1 as MNHNS and CDR2 as SASEGT. The CDR3 DNA reads as TGTGCCAGCGGGGACGGGACAGTCTCCAGGGCTACGCAGTATTTT. This codes for CASGDGTVSRATQYF.

The J gene is TRBJ2-1, the V gene TRBV12-3 or TRBV12-4; perhaps TRBD2 as D (5 bases). CDR3 length equals 16 residues. V lost 3 bases and J lost 2, with 14 bases in between. The CDR3 region is CASSLRPGDAYNEQFF. CDR3 sequence (DNA): TGTGCCAGCAGTTTGCGCCCCGGGGATGCCTACAATGAGCAGTTCTTC.

The J gene is TRBJ2-7, the V gene TRBV7-6; TRBD2 is a possible D gene (6 bases). The germline gives CDR1 SGHVS, CDR2 FNYEAQ. This CDR3 spans 15 amino acids. V was cut by 1 base and J by 4 bases, with 14 bases left in between. The CDR3: CASSLGGDPIYEQYF. CDR3 bases: TGTGCCAGCAGCTTAGGCGGGGACCCAATTTACGAGCAGTACTTC.

The chain links TRBV6-2 or TRBV6-3 to TRBJ2-1, with D uncertain. V lost 2 bases to trimming and J lost 2 bases, with 4 bases between them. This CDR3 has 13 residues. Germline V gene lookup returns CDR1 MNHEY and CDR2 SVGEGT. The CDR3 DNA follows: TGTGCCAGCAGTTACGGACCCTACAATGAGCAGTTCTTC. Its protein product is CASSYGPYNEQFF.

This chain links TRBV19 with TRBJ2-5, with 10 bases lining up with TRBD2. This CDR3 spans 14 amino acids. Germline-derived CDR1 and CDR2 are LNHDA and SQIVND (reference sequence). Trimming at V came to 10 bases and at J to 5 bases, leaving 10 bases not matched to a gene. The CDR3 DNA reads TGTGCCACCCAAGCGGGAGGGTTAGGGGAGACCCAGTACTTC. This codes for CATQAGGLGETQYF.

The rearrangement links TRBV11-3 to TRBJ2-1, with D uncertain. The CDR3 extends over 14 amino acids. With 8 bases removed from V and 7 bases from J, the gap between germline ends came to 18 bases. Germline CDR1 reads SGHNT; CDR2 reads YENEEA. CDR3: CASHPRASLNEQFF. The CDR3 nucleotides are TGTGCCAGCCACCCCCGGGCCAGTCTGAATGAGCAGTTCTTC.

The chain is built from TRBV27 and TRBJ2-7; D is ambiguous. V was shortened by 11 bases and J by 0 bases, with 8 bases between the two germline ends. Germline loops: CDR1 MNHEY, CDR2 SMNVEV (reference sequence). The CDR3 is made up of 11 amino acids. The CDR3 region is CALVVSYEQYF. The DNA for the CDR3 is TGTGCCTTGGTGGTCTCCTACGAGCAGTACTTC.

The chain employs TRBV10-3 and TRBJ2-1; 7 bases fit TRBD2. V lost 0 bases and J lost 10; bases outside the gene matches: 12. The germline gives CDR1 ENHRY, CDR2 SYGVKD. This CDR3 spans 16 amino acids. The CDR3 DNA follows: TGTGCCATCAGTGAGTCGAAAGGCGGGAGTACCGGCGAGCAGTTCTTC. This translates into CAISESKGGSTGEQFF.